Listed below are T cell receptor beta chains from one sample, sequenced in a study of T cell responses to AZD1222 COVID-19 vaccine. Only in-frame clones appear in the TCRdb table, and some are missing; sequencing was by immunoSEQ multiplex PCR. The profile covers about 110,000 clones, with around 87% appearing a single time and 0.95% to 1.5% taken by the ten largest. Sequencing used peripheral blood, obtained on day 0 of AZD1222 vaccination. Every receptor here comes from an adult in good health. Each CDR3 is given with its conserved first and last residue. The D gene is left open where the match is weak. Only some rows state a clone size, as once, few, many or a class for expanded clones.

>TRBJ2-7|TRBD1|.|TRBV3-1/TRBV3-2
CASSRATGGEQYF
TGTGCCAGCAGCCGAGCAACAGGGGGCGAGCAGTACTTC
>TRBJ2-3|.|.|TRBV4-1
CASSPGAGSDTQYF
TGCGCCAGCAGCCCAGGGGCGGGGAGCGATACGCAGTATTTT
>TRBJ2-1|TRBD2|.|TRBV7-8
CASSWRETSETYNEQFF
TGTGCCAGCAGCTGGAGGGAGACTAGCGAAACCTACAATGAGCAGTTCTTC
>TRBJ2-3|.|.|TRBV2
CASTAKAGVDTQYF
TGTGCCAGCACTGCAAAGGCAGGGGTAGATACGCAGTATTTT
>TRBJ1-1|TRBD1|.|TRBV27
CASRRGQGARGNTEAFF
TGTGCCAGCAGACGGGGACAGGGGGCCCGGGGGAACACTGAAGCTTTCTTT
>TRBJ1-3|.|.|TRBV5-5
CASSTTTQEISGNTIYF
TGTGCCAGCAGCACTACGACGCAAGAAATCTCTGGAAACACCATATATTTT
>TRBJ1-6|.|.|TRBV12-3/TRBV12-4
CASRSIGSPLHF
TGTGCCAGCAGAAGCATCGGGTCACCCCTCCACTTT
>TRBJ2-1|TRBD2|once|TRBV4-1
CASSQEGASGGLYNEQFF
TGCGCCAGCAGCCAAGAGGGGGCTAGCGGGGGCCTGTACAATGAGCAGTTCTTC
>TRBJ1-4|.|.|TRBV11-2
CASSRDLWVEKLFF
TGTGCCAGCAGCCGGGACCTTTGGGTTGAAAAACTGTTTTTT
>TRBJ2-7|.|many|TRBV5-6
CATPRGVLGTMNSYEQYF
TGTGCCACCCCTCGCGGGGTTTTAGGGACAATGAACTCCTACGAGCAGTACTTC
>TRBJ1-5|.|.|TRBV2
CASEEGPTNQPQHF
TGTGCCAGTGAGGAGGGCCCGACCAATCAGCCCCAGCATTTT
>TRBJ1-3|.|.|TRBV7-2
CASSLLAGHSGNTIYF
TGTGCCAGCAGCTTATTAGCCGGTCACTCTGGAAACACCATATATTTT
>TRBJ2-1|TRBD2|.|TRBV3-1/TRBV3-2
CASRSSPGRNEQFF
TGTGCCAGCAGAAGTAGCCCCGGGAGGAATGAGCAGTTCTTC
>TRBJ1-4|.|.|TRBV12-3/TRBV12-4
CASSFEREKLFF
TGTGCCAGCAGTTTTGAGAGAGAAAAACTGTTTTTT
>TRBJ1-2|.|once|TRBV11-2
CASSLGSGYTF
TGTGCCAGCAGCTTAGGGTCAGGCTACACCTTC
>TRBJ1-2|.|few|TRBV19
CASSPYGEGLYGYTF
TGTGCCAGTAGTCCCTACGGTGAGGGGCTCTATGGCTACACCTTC
>TRBJ1-1|.|.|TRBV7-9
CASSSGQNTEAFF
TGTGCCAGCAGCTCCGGACAGAACACTGAAGCTTTCTTT
>TRBJ1-6|.|.|TRBV3-1/TRBV3-2
CASSQDGGWEGAISPLHF
TGTGCCAGCAGCCAAGACGGGGGGTGGGAAGGGGCAATTTCACCCCTCCACTTT
>TRBJ2-3|TRBD1|.|TRBV11-3
CASSPGQVRDTQYF
TGTGCCAGCAGCCCCGGACAGGTCAGAGATACGCAGTATTTT
>TRBJ1-1|TRBD1|.|TRBV2
CASRGTVGTKDFF
TGTGCCAGCAGGGGGACAGTCGGGACTAAAGATTTCTTT
>TRBJ1-2|.|.|TRBV7-2
CASSLGQANYGYTF
TGTGCCAGCAGCTTAGGCCAGGCCAACTATGGCTACACCTTC
>TRBJ2-5|.|.|TRBV15
CATSRDFVRGGETQYF
TGTGCCACCAGCAGAGATTTCGTGAGGGGGGGGGAGACCCAGTACTTC
>TRBJ2-5|.|.|TRBV7-8
CASSGTKPGPLGTQYF
TGTGCCAGCAGCGGAACAAAACCGGGACCCCTGGGGACCCAGTACTTC
>TRBJ1-2|.|.|TRBV7-2
CASSPAGYGYTF
TGTGCCAGCAGCCCCGCGGGCTATGGCTACACCTTC
>TRBJ1-2|TRBD1|.|TRBV10-3
CAISESWDRGLRYGYTF
TGTGCCATCAGTGAGTCGTGGGACAGGGGGCTTCGATATGGCTACACCTTC
>TRBJ1-1|.|.|TRBV30
CAWGGITGSMNTEAFF
TGTGCCTGGGGGGGTATAACAGGTTCTATGAACACTGAAGCTTTCTTT
>TRBJ1-5|.|once|TRBV5-4
CASSLQGDQPQHF
TGTGCCAGCAGCTTGCAGGGAGATCAGCCCCAGCATTTT
>TRBJ2-2|.|.|TRBV6-5
CASSWQGGTGELFF
TGTGCCAGCAGTTGGCAGGGGGGAACCGGGGAGCTGTTTTTT
>TRBJ1-2|.|.|TRBV19
CASSRDRRYGYTF
TGTGCCAGTAGTAGGGACCGACGCTATGGCTACACCTTC
>TRBJ1-2|.|.|TRBV27
CASSPAGNYGYTF
TGTGCCAGCAGTCCCGCGGGGAACTATGGCTACACCTTC
>TRBJ2-5|TRBD2|.|TRBV7-6
CASSVAPGGRQETQYF
TGTGCCAGCAGCGTCGCTCCGGGGGGGCGGCAAGAGACCCAGTACTTC
>TRBJ1-5|TRBD1|.|TRBV19
CASSKDRGWNQPQHF
TGTGCCAGTAGCAAGGACAGGGGATGGAATCAGCCCCAGCATTTT
>TRBJ2-5|TRBD1|.|TRBV11-2
CASSRLWDSGETQYF
TGTGCCAGCAGCCGGCTTTGGGACAGTGGGGAGACCCAGTACTTC
>TRBJ1-2|TRBD1|.|TRBV6-5
CASTRDSHNYGYTF
TGTGCCAGCACTCGGGACAGCCATAACTATGGCTACACCTTC
>TRBJ1-1|TRBD1|.|TRBV10-1
CASRSTRDRPTEAFF
TGCGCCAGCAGATCCACCCGGGACAGGCCCACTGAAGCTTTCTTT
>TRBJ2-7|.|.|TRBV2
CASRPDEQYF
TGTGCCAGCAGGCCGGACGAGCAGTACTTC
>TRBJ1-6|TRBD1|.|TRBV30
CAWSVQGAENSPLHF
TGTGCCTGGAGTGTACAGGGGGCTGAGAATTCACCCCTCCACTTT
>TRBJ2-1|.|.|TRBV21-1
CASSRESSAGDYNEQFF
TGTGCCAGCAGCAGAGAGAGTTCAGCGGGTGACTACAATGAGCAGTTCTTC